One sample yielded the 9 T cell receptor beta chains listed below, sequenced in a study of response to subunit inactivated influenza vaccine. TCRdb called the RT-PCR reads again in MiXCR, with one record for every CDR3 protein. Among about 240,000 distinct CDR3 sequences listed, less than 15% were seen once. The sample was non-naive T cells sorted from PBMCs, taken 14 days before vaccination. These receptor sequences come from a man aged 50 to 59 who received an inactivated influenza vaccine.

In this sample, this clonotype turned up many times. The V and J genes are TRBV6-5 and TRBJ1-1, with D unresolved. This CDR3 is built from 12 residues. Germline V CDR1 and CDR2: MNHEY, SVGAGI. Trimming shortened V by 6 bases and J by 4 bases, and 9 bases separated the two germline ends. Here the CDR3 DNA reads TGTGCCAGCAGACGGGGTACCACTGAAGCTTTCTTT. Protein product: CASRRGTTEAFF.

In this sample, this clonotype turned up a few times. The DNA of the CDR3 is TGCAGTGCACGGGACGGGTACAATCAGCCCCAGCATTTT. It is translated as CSARDGYNQPQHF. The chain uses TRBV20-1 and TRBJ1-5, with D possibly TRBD1 on 5 matching bases. Germline V gene lookup returns CDR1 DFQATT and CDR2 SNEGSKA (reference sequence). V lost 6 bases and J lost 3, with 12 bases in between. This CDR3 contains 13 residues.

The J gene is TRBJ2-1, the V gene TRBV9; D gene uncertain. Germline CDR1 reads SGDLS; CDR2 reads YYNGEE. Trimming pared 1 base from V and 5 bases from J, leaving 7 bases between. The CDR3 covers 13 residues. CDR3 sequence: CASSVNYNNEQFF. For the CDR3, the DNA is TGTGCCAGCAGCGTAAACTATAACAATGAGCAGTTCTTC. Variable domain in full (rest from reference TRBV9 and TRBJ2-1): DSGVTQTPKHLITATGQRVTLRCSPRSGDLSVYWYQQSLDQGLQFLIQYYNGEERAKGNILERFSAQQFPDLHSELNLSSLELGDSALYFCASSVNYNNEQFFGPGTRLTVL.

This clonotype was counted between two and nine times. The V call is TRBV24-1, the J call TRBJ2-5; D may be TRBD1 (6 bases). V was cut by 2 bases and J by 1 base, with 10 bases left in between. The germline V gene encodes CDR1 KGHDR and CDR2 SFDVKD. The CDR3 sequence is 15 residues long. CDR3 DNA: TGTGCCACCAGTGATTCCACAGGGACCCAAGAGACCCAGTACTTC. It codes for CATSDSTGTQETQYF.

The chain joins TRBV27 to TRBJ2-2; D is uncertain. The V end was cut by 4 bases, the J end by 4 bases, with 19 bases between. The CDR3 totals 17 residues. Germline V gene sequence: CDR1 MNHEY, CDR2 SMNVEV (reference sequence). CDR3 sequence (DNA): TGTGCCAGCAGTTCCCCCACGGCAGGATATGGCACCGGGGAGCTGTTTTTT. Its translation: CASSSPTAGYGTGELFF.

This clonotype was detected a few times. This chain connects TRBV5-1 to TRBJ1-1; D is unclear. CDR3 size: 13 residues. Trimming removed 4 bases at V and 9 bases at J, with 16 bases between. CDR1 and CDR2 from the germline V gene are SGHRS and YFSETQ. CDR3 loop: CASSKETLVQAFF. The CDR3 nucleotides read TGCGCCAGCAGCAAGGAGACTTTGGTCCAAGCTTTCTTT.

In its sample, this clonotype was seen many times. The CDR3 sequence: CSVQGAGGYEQYF. The CDR3 DNA reads as TGCAGCGTCCAGGGAGCGGGAGGCTACGAGCAGTACTTC. V and J are TRBV29-1 and TRBJ2-7, with 9 bases lining up with TRBD2. The CDR3 consists of 13 residues. J gave up 3 bases and V 6 bases, and 6 bases lay outside the gene matches. Germline V gene sequence: CDR1 SQVTM, CDR2 ANQGSEA.

This clonotype was counted between two and nine times. The V call is TRBV20-1, the J call TRBJ2-1, with 8 bases that match TRBD1. The CDR3 length is 15 residues. The V segment lost 6 bases and the J segment 7 bases; nucleotides outside the gene matches: 14. Germline V gene data show CDR1 as DFQATT and CDR2 as SNEGSKA (reference sequence). CDR3 DNA: TGCAGTGCCAAGGGACAGGAGAGGTCGTTGAATGAGCAGTTCTTC. It codes for CSAKGQERSLNEQFF.

This chain connects TRBV5-5 to TRBJ1-5, with 9 bases lining up with TRBD1. The CDR3 runs to 16 residues. J was trimmed by 6 bases and V by 4 bases; bases with no gene match: 11. Per germline, CDR1 SGHKS and CDR2 YYEKEE (reference sequence). The CDR3 nucleotides are TGTGCCAGCAGCGGAACAGGGGGCTCGGGCGGTCAGCCCCAGCATTTT. Its translation is CASSGTGGSGGQPQHF. Together with reference TRBV5-5 and TRBJ1-5, the CDR3 gives the full variable domain: DAGVTQSPTHLIKTRGQQVTLRCSPISGHKSVSWYQQVLGQGPQFIFQYYEKEERGRGNFPDRFSARQFPNYSSELNVNALLLGDSALYLCASSGTGGSGGQPQHFGDGTRLSIL.